One and the same sample provided the 21 T cell receptor beta chains below, sequenced in a study of T cell changes during pregnancy in multiple sclerosis. Method: immunoSEQ multiplex PCR; TCRdb's copy keeps in-frame clones and lacks some. This sample yields 50,000 to 65,000 clones, of which almost 97% are seen a single time; 2.5% belongs to the top ten. Sequences were derived from CD8+ T cells from peripheral blood mononuclear cells, sampled after pregnancy. The receptors derive from a female donor with multiple sclerosis, enrolled in a pregnancy study.

This chain joins TRBV9 and TRBJ2-3; 13 positions agree with TRBD2. From germline, CDR1 is SGDLS and CDR2 YYNGEE. V dropped 0 bases and J dropped 1; count of bases not matched to a gene: 8. There are 19 residues in the CDR3. In DNA form, the CDR3 reads TGTGCCAGCAGCGTAGCACGGACTAGCGGGAGAGGTGGCACAGATACGCAGTATTTT. Translation gives CASSVARTSGRGGTDTQYF.

This clone was recorded only once. The chain combines TRBV5-8 with TRBJ2-5; 10 bases align to TRBD2. Per germline, CDR1 SGHTS and CDR2 YDEGEE. The CDR3 runs to 17 residues. The V segment lost 0 bases and the J segment 2 bases; nucleotides outside the gene matches: 7. CDR3 sequence (DNA): TGTGCCAGCAGCTTGGGACTAGCGGGCCGGATGCAAGAGACCCAGTACTTC. Protein product: CASSLGLAGRMQETQYF. The whole variable domain, filled in from reference TRBV5-8 and TRBJ2-5, reads EAGVTQSPTHLIKTRGQQATLRCSPISGHTSVYWYQQALGLGLQFLLWYDEGEERNRGNFPPRFSGRQFPNYSSELNVNALELEDSALYLCASSLGLAGRMQETQYFGPGTRLLVL.

The chain recombines TRBV27 with TRBJ2-5, with 16 bases lining up with TRBD2. The CDR3 has 19 amino acids. In germline, CDR1 is MNHEY, CDR2 SMNVEV (reference sequence). Unmatched junction bases numbered 12, after V lost 4 bases and J lost 4 bases. The CDR3 region is CASSSPGTSGRARLETQYF. CDR3 DNA: TGTGCCAGCAGTTCCCCCGGGACTAGCGGGAGGGCCCGGTTAGAGACCCAGTACTTC.

This chain uses TRBV7-9 with TRBJ2-4; unclear D gene. Per the germline V gene, CDR1 is SEHNR and CDR2 is FQNEAQ (reference sequence). V was trimmed by 1 base and J by 7 bases, leaving 8 bases between them. The CDR3 is 13 residues long. The CDR3 here is CASSLDTWNIQYF. In nucleotides, the CDR3 is TGTGCCAGCAGCTTAGACACCTGGAACATTCAGTACTTC. Using reference TRBV7-9 and TRBJ2-4 for the parts outside the CDR3, the full variable domain is DTGVSQNPRHKITKRGQNVTFRCDPISEHNRLYWYRQTLGQGPEFLTYFQNEAQLEKSRLLSDRFSAERPKGSFSTLEIQRTEQGDSAMYLCASSLDTWNIQYFGAGTRLSVL.

The gene calls are TRBV2 and TRBJ2-2, with unresolved D. The ends were cut back, 3 bases at V and 3 bases at J, with 5 bases in the middle. Looked up from germline, CDR1 is SNHLY and CDR2 is FYNNEI. The CDR3 covers 13 residues. DNA for the CDR3: TGTGCCAGCAGTGAGCGAGACACCGGGGAGCTGTTTTTT. Protein product: CASSERDTGELFF.

CDR3: CASSGPQGARDEQYF. CDR3 sequence (DNA): TGCGCCAGCAGCGGTCCACAGGGGGCGCGGGACGAGCAGTACTTC. V is TRBV4-1 and J is TRBJ2-7, with 9 bases matching TRBD1. Germline V gives CDR1 MGHRA, CDR2 YSYEKL. V dropped 5 bases and J dropped 5; count of bases not matched to a gene: 10. CDR3 length: 15 residues.

The chain is built from TRBV27 and TRBJ2-1, with a weak D call TRBD2 (5 bases). Trimming cost V 3 bases and J 12 bases, with 15 bases left between them. The CDR3 has 13 residues. Germline values: CDR1 MNHEY, CDR2 SMNVEV (reference sequence). CDR3 DNA sequence: TGTGCCAGCAGTTTTCGGCGGGTGGGGAGGCAGTTCTTC. It translates to CASSFRRVGRQFF.

The V call is TRBV5-5, the J call TRBJ2-1; possibly TRBD1 for D (5 bases). The germline V and J ends were trimmed by 0 bases and 7 bases, with 5 bases remaining between them. The germline V gene encodes CDR1 SGHKS and CDR2 YYEKEE (reference sequence). The CDR3 loop spans 12 amino acids. The chain's CDR3 is CASSLEGNEQFF. The CDR3 DNA sequence: TGTGCCAGCAGCTTGGAGGGGAATGAGCAGTTCTTC. Together with reference TRBV5-5 and TRBJ2-1, the CDR3 gives the full variable domain: DAGVTQSPTHLIKTRGQQVTLRCSPISGHKSVSWYQQVLGQGPQFIFQYYEKEERGRGNFPDRFSARQFPNYSSELNVNALLLGDSALYLCASSLEGNEQFFGPGTRLTVL.

The rearrangement uses TRBV28 and TRBJ2-3, with TRBD2 matching 8 bases. The CDR3 extends over 17 amino acids. CDR1 and CDR2 from the germline V gene are MDHEN and SYDVKM. Trimming removed 5 bases from V and 7 bases from J; junction bases left unmatched: 17. CDR3 coding DNA: TGTGCCAGCAGTCCCCCCCGCGGGAGGTCACTTTCAAATACGCAGTATTTT. Amino acid sequence: CASSPPRGRSLSNTQYF.

The J gene is TRBJ2-7, the V gene TRBV18; D not resolved. Germline lookup yields CDR1 KGHSH and CDR2 LQKENI. The CDR3 has 13 amino acids. V lost 3 bases to trimming and J lost 4 bases, with 10 bases between them. CDR3 protein: CASSPLSRYEQYF. For the CDR3, the DNA is TGTGCCAGCTCACCGCTCTCCAGGTACGAGCAGTACTTC.

The chain is built from TRBV29-1 and TRBJ2-7; 13 bases line up with TRBD2. Germline assignment: CDR1 SQVTM and CDR2 ANQGSEA. This CDR3 is 17 amino acids long. J gave up 4 bases and V 0 bases, and 9 bases lay outside the gene matches. The CDR3 here is CSVEEDQRLAGGYEQYF. The CDR3 DNA sequence: TGCAGCGTTGAAGAAGATCAGAGACTAGCGGGAGGATACGAGCAGTACTTC.

The chain links TRBV27 to TRBJ2-6; D remains unclear. The CDR3 has 16 amino acids. Looked up from germline, CDR1 is MNHEY and CDR2 is SMNVEV (reference sequence). V was shortened by 4 bases and J by 0 bases, with 10 bases between the two germline ends. This CDR3 reads CASSSLLSSGANVLTF. The DNA of the CDR3 is TGTGCCAGCAGTTCCTTACTTAGCTCTGGGGCCAACGTCCTGACTTTC.

This clone showed up just once. This chain joins TRBV7-9 and TRBJ2-7, with 7 bases fitting TRBD2. In germline, CDR1 is SEHNR, CDR2 FQNEAQ (reference sequence). V shed 4 bases, J shed 6 bases, and the junction held 9 bases outside the gene matches. The CDR3 totals 14 residues. CDR3: CASSSFGRLAEQYF. The CDR3 region has the DNA TGTGCCAGCAGCTCGTTCGGGAGGCTTGCCGAGCAGTACTTC.

This chain uses TRBV28 with TRBJ2-1, with TRBD2 matching 9 bases. The CDR3 has 14 residues. Germline V CDR1 and CDR2: MDHEN, SYDVKM. V lost 8 bases and J lost 0; bases outside the gene matches: 2. The CDR3 loop is CASFSGSSYNEQFF. The CDR3, as DNA: TGTGCCAGCTTTAGCGGGAGCTCCTACAATGAGCAGTTCTTC.

The genes are TRBV7-6 and TRBJ1-2, with 8 positions matching TRBD1. The CDR3 extends over 14 amino acids. From germline, CDR1 is SGHVS and CDR2 FNYEAQ. V was pared by 5 bases and J by 6 bases, with 8 bases of the junction left unmatched. The CDR3 loop reads CASSDRQGRNGYTF. The CDR3 coding sequence is TGTGCCAGCAGCGACCGACAGGGGAGGAATGGCTACACCTTC.

The V and J genes are TRBV28 and TRBJ1-5; a possible D gene is TRBD1 (6 bases). The CDR3 runs 18 residues. Between the trimmed V and J ends, which lost 4 bases and 4 bases, there was a span of 23 bases. Germline loops: CDR1 MDHEN, CDR2 SYDVKM. The CDR3 bases are TGTGCCAGCAGTTACCCTGTAATGGACAGACTGGCAAATCAGCCCCAGCATTTT. The encoded protein is CASSYPVMDRLANQPQHF.

This clone was observed once. J is TRBJ2-5 and V is TRBV6-1; D remains ambiguous. The V end was cut by 6 bases, the J end by 1 base, with 3 bases between. The CDR3 has 11 residues. Germline V CDR1 and CDR2: MNHNS, SASEGT. CDR3 amino acids: CASSLQETQYF. As DNA, the CDR3 is TGTGCCAGCAGCCTCCAAGAGACCCAGTACTTC.

The rearrangement uses TRBV29-1 and TRBJ2-7; 8 bases are a match to TRBD1. Per the germline V gene, CDR1 is SQVTM and CDR2 is ANQGSEA. This CDR3 spans 14 amino acids. The V and J ends lost 1 base and 5 bases, in that order; junction bases with no gene match: 7. The CDR3 DNA follows: TGCAGCGTTGAAGGGGCAGGGGGCAAGAACGAGCAGTACTTC. Translating it yields CSVEGAGGKNEQYF.

The chain is built from TRBV28 and TRBJ2-1; the D is unclear. The length of the CDR3 is 11 residues. The ends were cut back, 5 bases at V and 7 bases at J, with 6 bases in the middle. CDR1 and CDR2 (germline): MDHEN, SYDVKM. DNA for the CDR3: TGTGCCAGCAGTGTCTCTAATGAGCAGTTCTTC. It is translated as CASSVSNEQFF.

V and J are TRBV9 and TRBJ2-1, with D unresolved. The ends were cut back, 0 bases at V and 0 bases at J, with 10 bases in the middle. There are 16 residues in the CDR3. The germline CDR1 and CDR2 sequences are SGDLS and YYNGEE. In DNA, the CDR3 is TGTGCCAGCAGCGTAGTCGGGTTCAGCTCCTACAATGAGCAGTTCTTC. It encodes CASSVVGFSSYNEQFF.

The chain joins TRBV4-3 to TRBJ2-1; 9 positions agree with TRBD2. This CDR3 spans 15 amino acids. V lost 3 bases, J lost 3 bases, and 3 bases stayed unmatched. The germline gives CDR1 LGHNA, CDR2 YSLEER. CDR3 DNA sequence: TGCGCCAGCAGCCAGGGACTAGCAGACTACAATGAGCAGTTCTTC. Its translation: CASSQGLADYNEQFF.